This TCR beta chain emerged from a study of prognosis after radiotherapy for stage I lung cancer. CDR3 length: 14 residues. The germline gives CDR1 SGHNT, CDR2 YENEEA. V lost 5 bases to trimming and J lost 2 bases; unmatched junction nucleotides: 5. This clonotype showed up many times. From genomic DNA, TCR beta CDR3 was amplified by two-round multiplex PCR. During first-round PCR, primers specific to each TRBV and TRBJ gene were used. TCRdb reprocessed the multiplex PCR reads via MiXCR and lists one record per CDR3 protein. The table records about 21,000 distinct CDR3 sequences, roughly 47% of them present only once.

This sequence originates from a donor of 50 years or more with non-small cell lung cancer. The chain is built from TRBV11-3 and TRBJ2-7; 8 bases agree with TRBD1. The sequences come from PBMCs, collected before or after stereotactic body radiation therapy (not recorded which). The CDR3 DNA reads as TGTGCCAGCAGCGTCCGGGACAGGACCTACGAGCAGTACTTC. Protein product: CASSVRDRTYEQYF.